This T cell receptor beta chain was documented in a study of shared clonotypes between healthy human individuals. Clones were sequenced by immunoSEQ multiplex PCR, and TCRdb holds only the in-frame ones, with some missing. Among over 2 million clones listed, approximately 90% were seen once. The V gene's germline CDR1 is LGHNA and CDR2 YSLEER. The CDR3 has 13 residues. V lost 4 bases, J lost 7 bases, and 11 bases lay in between. Specimen: naive CD4+ T cells from PBMCs. As to subset: CD45RA+ positively selected. The origin of this receptor is a man between 18 and 29 years old in good health. Some clones in this sample may be carry-over from other donors' samples. The V call is TRBV4-3, the J call TRBJ2-1; no definite D call. As DNA, the CDR3 is TGCGCCAGCAGCCTCCAGCCCCGGAATGAGCAGTTCTTC. Its protein is CASSLQPRNEQFF.